The 17 T cell receptor beta chains listed next were all sequenced from one sample in a study of blood T cell repertoires in COVID-19. Sequenced by immunoSEQ multiplex PCR; TCRdb stores in-frame clones only, minus some. The sample holds 120,000 to 150,000 clones; 85% are singletons and the top ten take under 3%. The sample consisted of peripheral blood. Receptor source: a man between 45 and 60 years old with acute or convalescent COVID-19.

The rearrangement joins TRBV18 to TRBJ2-1, with TRBD2 identical over 8 bases. The CDR3 sequence is 16 residues long. With V trimmed by 3 bases and J by 8 bases, 12 bases remained unmatched. CDR1 is KGHSH, CDR2 LQKENI, per germline. CDR3 region: CASSPRSGRTRDEQFF. The CDR3 region has the DNA TGTGCCAGCTCACCTAGAAGCGGGAGAACCCGCGATGAGCAGTTCTTC.

In DNA form, the CDR3 reads TGCGCCAGCAGCTCCTCGGGATGGGCTTACAATGAGCAGTTCTTC. Its protein is CASSSSGWAYNEQFF. The V and J genes are TRBV5-1 and TRBJ2-1, with D possibly TRBD2 on 5 matching bases. The CDR3 loop spans 15 amino acids. CDR1 SGHRS and CDR2 YFSETQ come from the germline V gene. With 3 bases removed from V and 4 bases from J, the gap between germline ends came to 14 bases.

This chain joins TRBV7-8 and TRBJ2-7; 7 bases agree with TRBD1. Per the germline V gene, CDR1 is SGHVS and CDR2 is FQNEAQ. J gave up 4 bases and V 5 bases, and 14 bases lay outside the gene matches. There are 16 residues in the CDR3. Here the CDR3 reads CASSLLQGWSSYEQYF. The CDR3 DNA reads TGTGCCAGCAGCCTTTTACAGGGGTGGAGTTCTTACGAGCAGTACTTC.

The genes are TRBV10-3 and TRBJ2-7; TRBD1 matches at 7 bases. With 5 bases clipped from V and 4 bases from J, the junction kept 8 bases outside the gene matches. The CDR3 is 14 amino acids. Per the germline V gene, CDR1 is ENHRY and CDR2 is SYGVKD. CDR3 nucleotides: TGTGCCATCAGTTCGACAGGGTTGGGGTACGAGCAGTACTTC. Amino acids: CAISSTGLGYEQYF.

V is TRBV6-5 and J is TRBJ1-5, with D uncertain. Trimming removed 10 bases from V and 6 bases from J, with 16 bases in between. Germline CDR1 is MNHEY and CDR2 is SVGAGI. The CDR3 sequence is 13 residues long. This CDR3 reads CATGREAGQPQHF. DNA for the CDR3: TGTGCCACCGGCCGCGAGGCGGGTCAGCCCCAGCATTTT.

This rearrangement joins TRBV5-1 to TRBJ1-2; D may be TRBD1 (5 bases). This CDR3 region has 16 residues. CDR1 and CDR2 (germline): SGHRS, YFSETQ. V lost 0 bases and J 2 bases, leaving 14 bases between the germline ends. CDR3 in amino acids: CASSLDTGRSNYGYTF. The CDR3 DNA follows: TGCGCCAGCAGCTTGGATACAGGCAGATCGAACTATGGCTACACCTTC.

The chain is built from TRBV11-1 and TRBJ1-4; no firm D call. Germline V gene data show CDR1 as SGHAT and CDR2 as FQDESV (reference sequence). V was pared by 4 bases and J by 7 bases, with 13 bases between. This CDR3 is 14 amino acids long. CDR3 in DNA: TGTGCCAGCAGCTACAGACACGATGGTGAAAAACTGTTTTTT. This encodes CASSYRHDGEKLFF.

The genes are TRBV5-5 and TRBJ1-2; D possibly corresponds to TRBD1 (5 bases). The CDR3 sequence is 16 residues long. CDR1 is SGHKS, CDR2 YYEKEE, per germline (reference sequence). Trimming shortened V by 0 bases and J by 3 bases, and 15 bases separated the two germline ends. The CDR3 DNA sequence: TGTGCCAGCAGCTTGGGGACATATACAGCTCACTATGGCTACACCTTC. Translation: CASSLGTYTAHYGYTF.

The J gene is TRBJ2-5, the V gene TRBV5-6, with TRBD2 identical over 9 bases. CDR3 length: 15 residues. After removal of 2 bases from V and 2 bases from J, the junction contained 4 bases not matched to a gene. CDR1 is SGHDT, CDR2 YYEEEE, per germline. The CDR3 is CASSFLRGGQETQYF. The DNA of the CDR3 is TGTGCCAGCAGCTTTTTGCGGGGGGGACAAGAGACCCAGTACTTC.

This chain links TRBV6-5 with TRBJ2-7; 10 bases fit TRBD1. CDR1 and CDR2 (germline): MNHEY, SVGAGI. There are 15 residues in the CDR3. V lost 6 bases to trimming and J lost 1 base; unmatched junction nucleotides: 6. CDR3 DNA: TGTGCCAGCAGGGTCGGGACAGGGGCGTCCTACGAGCAGTACTTC. Residues: CASRVGTGASYEQYF.

As to this clone: An end of the junction does not agree with germline; a read error may underlie this. The V gene is TRBV7-7, the J gene TRBJ2-5; a possible D gene is TRBD2 (5 bases). Per germline, CDR1 SSHAT and CDR2 FNYEAQ (reference sequence). This CDR3 spans 16 amino acids. This CDR3 reads CASSLALGRSRETQYF. The DNA of the CDR3 is TGTGCTAGCAGCTTAGCGCTGGGCAGGTCAAGAGAGACCCAGTACTTC.

J is TRBJ2-7 and V is TRBV7-2; 11 nucleotides align to TRBD2. There are 16 residues in the CDR3. The V and J ends lost 0 bases and 6 bases, in that order; junction bases with no gene match: 7. Germline lookup yields CDR1 SGHTA and CDR2 FQGNSA. CDR3 sequence reads: CASSLAPSGRFGEQYF. The CDR3 DNA is TGTGCCAGCAGCTTAGCGCCTAGCGGGAGGTTTGGCGAGCAGTACTTC.

V and J are TRBV20-1 and TRBJ2-7, with TRBD2 identical over 10 bases. The length of the CDR3 is 13 residues. Per the germline V gene, CDR1 is DFQATT and CDR2 is SNEGSKA (reference sequence). Trimming at V came to 3 bases and at J to 3 bases, leaving 2 bases not matched to a gene. The CDR3 nucleotides read TGCAGTGCTAGTAGCGGGAGGATCTACGAGCAGTACTTC. As protein: CSASSGRIYEQYF.

V usage is TRBV5-1 and J usage is TRBJ1-6, with TRBD1 as a possible D gene (5 bases). V lost 1 base, J lost 8 bases, and 13 bases lay in between. The germline gives CDR1 SGHRS, CDR2 YFSETQ. This CDR3 contains 15 residues. The CDR3 loop is CASSLSWQGDSPLHF. As DNA, the CDR3 is TGCGCCAGCAGCTTGAGTTGGCAGGGTGATTCACCCCTCCACTTT.

This chain links TRBV11-2 with TRBJ1-5; TRBD1 matches 8 bases. The CDR3 is made up of 15 amino acids. Germline CDR1 is SGHAT and CDR2 is FQNNGV. The junction had 5 bases not matched to a gene; V was cut back by 3 bases and J by 4 bases. CDR3 in DNA: TGTGCCAGCAGCTTGGGGGACAGGCTAAATCAGCCCCAGCATTTT. Translating it yields CASSLGDRLNQPQHF.

This rearrangement joins TRBV29-1 to TRBJ1-2; tentative D call: TRBD1 (5 bases). Germline loops: CDR1 SQVTM, CDR2 ANQGSEA. V was cut by 5 bases and J by 8 bases, with 15 bases left in between. CDR3 size: 12 residues. The CDR3 here is CSVWGGSEGYTF. In DNA, the CDR3 is TGCAGCGTTTGGGGGGGTTCAGAGGGCTACACCTTC. Together with reference TRBV29-1 and TRBJ1-2, the CDR3 gives the full variable domain: SAVISQKPSRDICQRGTSLTIQCQVDSQVTMMFWYRQQPGQSLTLIATANQGSEATYESGFVIDKFPISRPNLTFSTLTVSNMSPEDSSIYLCSVWGGSEGYTFGSGTRLTVV.

V gene TRBV25-1 combines with J gene TRBJ1-1; D is perhaps TRBD1 (5 bases). Trimming pared 1 base from V and 0 bases from J, leaving 9 bases between. Germline assignment: CDR1 MGHDK and CDR2 SYGVNS. The length of the CDR3 is 15 residues. CDR3 in DNA: TGTGCCAGCAGTGAATCCCAGGGTTTGAACACTGAAGCTTTCTTT. Its protein is CASSESQGLNTEAFF.